The 18 T cell receptor beta chains in this list originate from one sample, sequenced in a study of blood T cell repertoires in COVID-19. Using immunoSEQ multiplex PCR, the repertoire was profiled, and TCRdb retains in-frame clones only, with some absent. The table includes almost 500,000 clones, roughly nine tenths detected once. Specimen: PBMCs or T cells enriched from blood (not recorded which). The origin of the receptors is a woman between 55 and 75 years old who had recovered from COVID-19.

CDR3 residues: CASSVGNRGAYGYTF. The CDR3 bases are TGTGCCAGCAGCGTAGGGAACAGGGGGGCCTATGGCTACACCTTC. The chain employs TRBV9 and TRBJ1-2, with TRBD1 matching 8 bases. Germline V gene data show CDR1 as SGDLS and CDR2 as YYNGEE. V trimming: 0 bases; J trimming: 4 bases; junction bases outside the gene matches: 5. There are 15 residues in the CDR3.

The chain combines TRBV25-1 with TRBJ2-7, with D possibly being TRBD1 (6 bases). Between the trimmed V and J ends, which lost 6 bases and 2 bases, there was a span of 20 bases. CDR3 size: 16 residues. Germline V gene lookup returns CDR1 MGHDK and CDR2 SYGVNS. The CDR3 protein is CASSTSGAAVAYEQYF. CDR3 DNA sequence: TGTGCCAGCAGCACGTCAGGGGCCGCCGTAGCCTACGAGCAGTACTTC.

The chain uses TRBV2 and TRBJ2-5; 9 nucleotides match TRBD1. The CDR3 extends over 13 amino acids. The V gene end was trimmed by 8 bases and the J gene end by 2 bases; junction bases not matched to a gene: 3. Per germline, CDR1 SNHLY and CDR2 FYNNEI. The CDR3 region is CASGGQGQETQYF. The CDR3 DNA reads as TGTGCCAGCGGGGGACAGGGACAAGAGACCCAGTACTTC.

This clone was detected a few times. The CDR3 DNA is TGCGCCAGCAGCTTACAGACGAACACTGAAGCTTTCTTT. It is translated as CASSLQTNTEAFF. V gene TRBV5-1 combines with J gene TRBJ1-1; D is uncertain. This CDR3 comprises 13 residues. Germline V gene data show CDR1 as SGHRS and CDR2 as YFSETQ. Trimming removed 2 bases at V and 1 base at J, with 6 bases between.

This chain connects TRBV2 to TRBJ1-5, with 9 bases matching TRBD1. The CDR3 totals 15 residues. The trim removed 6 bases at V and 2 bases at J, leaving 5 bases unmatched. From germline, CDR1 is SNHLY and CDR2 FYNNEI. CDR3: CASSLRDRGNQPQHF. The CDR3 nucleotides read TGTGCCAGCAGCCTCCGGGACAGGGGCAATCAGCCCCAGCATTTT.

The chain is built from TRBV10-3 and TRBJ2-1; TRBD1 might be the D (6 bases). This CDR3 is 13 amino acids long. Germline-derived CDR1 and CDR2 are ENHRY and SYGVKD. Trimming pared 6 bases from V and 9 bases from J, leaving 15 bases between. The CDR3, as DNA: TGTGCCATCAGGCAGGGGCTGCAAGTTGAGCAGTTCTTC. Translated: CAIRQGLQVEQFF.

The table lists this clone with a few counts. The V call is TRBV10-3, the J call TRBJ1-6, with D possibly matching TRBD1 (6 bases). The CDR3 is 16 residues long. Per germline, CDR1 ENHRY and CDR2 SYGVKD. V lost 6 bases and J 6 bases, leaving 18 bases between the germline ends. This CDR3 is CAISLTETQGNSPLHF. CDR3 nucleotide sequence: TGTGCCATCAGCCTCACGGAAACACAGGGTAATTCACCCCTCCACTTT.

The chain is built from TRBV10-3 and TRBJ1-5; no clear D gene. The CDR3 has 14 residues. The V gene's germline CDR1 is ENHRY and CDR2 SYGVKD. Trimming took 0 bases from V and 7 from J, leaving 10 bases between them. This CDR3 reads CAISESSPPQPQHF. The DNA of the CDR3 is TGTGCCATCAGTGAGTCGAGTCCACCCCAGCCCCAGCATTTT.

The chain employs TRBV28 and TRBJ1-6, with 9 bases fitting TRBD1. V shed 5 bases and J 17 bases; nucleotides not matched to a gene: 4. This CDR3 has 11 residues. In germline, CDR1 is MDHEN, CDR2 SYDVKM. CDR3 nucleotide sequence: TGTGCCAGCAGTACACAGGGGGCGATCCACTTT. Protein sequence: CASSTQGAIHF.

This chain links TRBV12-3 or TRBV12-4 with TRBJ1-5; D ambiguous. The CDR3 is 12 residues long. Trimming shortened V by 3 bases and J by 6 bases, and 6 bases separated the two germline ends. CDR3 sequence: CASSFAGQPQHF. CDR3 coding DNA: TGTGCCAGCAGTTTTGCGGGTCAGCCCCAGCATTTT.

V gene TRBV6-1 combines with J gene TRBJ2-2, with 7 positions matching TRBD1. V shed 3 bases and J 4 bases; nucleotides not matched to a gene: 5. Looked up from germline, CDR1 is MNHNS and CDR2 is SASEGT. The CDR3 spans 15 residues. The CDR3 is CASSEKGAGTGELFF. Written as DNA, the CDR3 is TGTGCCAGCAGTGAGAAGGGGGCTGGCACCGGGGAGCTGTTTTTT.

For the CDR3, the DNA is TGTGCCAGCACGATAGGGACAGGGGACTACGAGCAGTACTTC. The encoded protein is CASTIGTGDYEQYF. The J gene is TRBJ2-7, the V gene TRBV6-6, with TRBD1 matching over 10 bases. The germline gives CDR1 MNHNY, CDR2 SVGAGI (reference sequence). Trimming took 7 bases from V and 3 from J; bases not matched to a gene: 6. CDR3 length equals 14 residues.

The chain has TRBV9 and TRBJ1-1, with 7 bases lining up with TRBD1. V gave up 0 bases and J gave up 7 bases; unmatched junction bases: 6. CDR3 length: 14 amino acids. Looked up from germline, CDR1 is SGDLS and CDR2 is YYNGEE. CDR3 sequence: CASSVEGQVGEAFF. For the CDR3, the DNA is TGTGCCAGCAGCGTAGAAGGACAGGTCGGTGAAGCTTTCTTT.

The CDR3 coding sequence is TGTGCCAGCAGCCAAGCCGAATTGGGGCGCTATGGCTACACCTTC. Amino acid sequence: CASSQAELGRYGYTF. The chain is built from TRBV3-1 (or the pseudogene TRBV3-2) and TRBJ1-2; maybe TRBD1 (5 bases). The CDR3 is 15 amino acids. V was clipped by 1 base and J by 4 bases, with 13 bases between them. CDR1 is LGHDT, CDR2 YNNKEL, per germline (reference sequence).

The rearrangement joins TRBV5-1 to TRBJ1-3; tentatively, D is TRBD1 (5 bases). Germline values: CDR1 SGHRS, CDR2 YFSETQ. Between the trimmed V and J ends, which lost 3 bases and 0 bases, there was a span of 10 bases. This CDR3 has 15 amino acids. The CDR3 region is CASSYTGLSGNTIYF. As DNA, the CDR3 is TGCGCCAGCAGCTATACAGGTCTCTCTGGAAACACCATATATTTT.

The chain combines TRBV7-9 with TRBJ1-6; no firm D call. V was shortened by 1 base and J by 0 bases, with 4 bases between the two germline ends. The CDR3 covers 15 residues. In germline, CDR1 is SEHNR, CDR2 FQNEAQ (reference sequence). The CDR3 nucleotides are TGTGCCAGCAGCTTAGGGAGCTCCTATAATTCACCCCTCCACTTT. Amino acid sequence: CASSLGSSYNSPLHF.

Notes on this clone: This specimen includes other DNA sequences encoding the same CDR3. V gene TRBV4-2 combines with J gene TRBJ2-6; 11 bases map to TRBD2. Germline CDR1 is LGHNA and CDR2 is YNFKEQ. J lost 0 bases, V lost 1 base, and 2 bases had no gene match. This CDR3 spans 18 amino acids. The CDR3 region has the DNA TGTGCCAGCAGCCAAGTTAGCGGGGGGGCCTCTGGGGCCAACGTCCTGACTTTC. Residues: CASSQVSGGASGANVLTF.

Remarks on this clone: Sequence at one end of the junction differs from germline and may be a read error. The V call is TRBV9, the J call TRBJ2-2; TRBD1 is a possible D gene (5 bases). The germline gives CDR1 SGDLS, CDR2 YYNGEE. The CDR3 is 14 amino acids. As DNA, the CDR3 is TGTGCCTGCAGGGTAGGGCAGGACACCGGGGAGCTGTTTTTT. It codes for CACRVGQDTGELFF.